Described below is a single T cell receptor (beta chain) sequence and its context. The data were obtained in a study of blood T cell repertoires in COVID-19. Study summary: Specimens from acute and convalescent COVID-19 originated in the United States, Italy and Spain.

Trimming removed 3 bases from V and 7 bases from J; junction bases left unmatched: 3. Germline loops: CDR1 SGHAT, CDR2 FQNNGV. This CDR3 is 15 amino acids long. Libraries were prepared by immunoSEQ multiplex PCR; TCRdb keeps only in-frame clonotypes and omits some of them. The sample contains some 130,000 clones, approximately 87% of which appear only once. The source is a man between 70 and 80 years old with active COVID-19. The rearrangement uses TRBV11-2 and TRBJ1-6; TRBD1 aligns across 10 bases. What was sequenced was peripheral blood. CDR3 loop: CASSLEGQGNSPLHF. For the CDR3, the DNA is TGTGCCAGCAGCTTGGAGGGACAGGGGAATTCACCCCTCCACTTT.